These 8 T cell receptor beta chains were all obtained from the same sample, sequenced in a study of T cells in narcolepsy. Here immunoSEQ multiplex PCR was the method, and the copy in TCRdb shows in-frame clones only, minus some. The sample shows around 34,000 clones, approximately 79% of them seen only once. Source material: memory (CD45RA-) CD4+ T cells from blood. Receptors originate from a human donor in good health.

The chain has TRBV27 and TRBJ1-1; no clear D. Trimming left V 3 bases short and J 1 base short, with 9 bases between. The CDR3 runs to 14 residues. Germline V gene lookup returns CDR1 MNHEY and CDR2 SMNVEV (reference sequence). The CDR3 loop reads CASSFEHTNTEAFF. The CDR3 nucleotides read TGTGCCAGCAGTTTCGAGCATACGAACACTGAAGCTTTCTTT.

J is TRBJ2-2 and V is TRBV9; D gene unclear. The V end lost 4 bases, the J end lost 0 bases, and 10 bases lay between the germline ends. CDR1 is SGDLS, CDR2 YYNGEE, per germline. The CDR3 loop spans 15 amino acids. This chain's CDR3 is CASSSGVSNTGELFF. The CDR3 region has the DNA TGTGCCAGCAGCTCCGGTGTGTCGAACACCGGGGAGCTGTTTTTT. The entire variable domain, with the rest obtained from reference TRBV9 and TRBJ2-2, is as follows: DSGVTQTPKHLITATGQRVTLRCSPRSGDLSVYWYQQSLDQGLQFLIQYYNGEERAKGNILERFSAQQFPDLHSELNLSSLELGDSALYFCASSSGVSNTGELFFGEGSRLTVL.

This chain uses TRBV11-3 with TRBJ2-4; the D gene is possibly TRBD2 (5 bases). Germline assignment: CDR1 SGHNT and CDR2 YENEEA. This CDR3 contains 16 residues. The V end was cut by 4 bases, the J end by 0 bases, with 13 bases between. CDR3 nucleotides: TGTGCCAGCAGCTCCTGGACCCGGGAAGCCAAAAACATTCAGTACTTC. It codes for CASSSWTREAKNIQYF.

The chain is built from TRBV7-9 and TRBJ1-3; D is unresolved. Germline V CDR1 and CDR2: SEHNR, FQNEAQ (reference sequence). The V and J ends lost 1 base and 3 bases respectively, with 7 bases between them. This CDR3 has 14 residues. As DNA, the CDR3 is TGTGCCAGCAGCTTAGGAGGTGTTGGAAACACCATATATTTT. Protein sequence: CASSLGGVGNTIYF.

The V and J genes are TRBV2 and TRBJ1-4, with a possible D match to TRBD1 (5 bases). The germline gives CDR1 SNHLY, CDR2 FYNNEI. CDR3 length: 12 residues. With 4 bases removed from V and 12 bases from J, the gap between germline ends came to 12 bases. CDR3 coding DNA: TGTGCCAGCAGTGTGCAGGGTGGAGAACTGTTTTTT. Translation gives CASSVQGGELFF.

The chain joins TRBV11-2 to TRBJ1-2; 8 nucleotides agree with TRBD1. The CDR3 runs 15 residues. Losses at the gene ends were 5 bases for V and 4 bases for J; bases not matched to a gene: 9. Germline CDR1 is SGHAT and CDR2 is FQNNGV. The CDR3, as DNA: TGTGCCAGCAGCCCCATGGGACAGGCCTTCTATGGCTACACCTTC. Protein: CASSPMGQAFYGYTF.

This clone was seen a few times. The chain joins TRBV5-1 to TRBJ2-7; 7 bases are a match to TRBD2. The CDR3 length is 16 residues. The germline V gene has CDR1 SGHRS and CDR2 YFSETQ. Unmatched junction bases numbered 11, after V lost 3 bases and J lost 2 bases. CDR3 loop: CASSWGGTAGPYEQYF. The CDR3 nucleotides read TGCGCCAGCAGCTGGGGAGGGACGGCGGGACCCTACGAGCAGTACTTC.

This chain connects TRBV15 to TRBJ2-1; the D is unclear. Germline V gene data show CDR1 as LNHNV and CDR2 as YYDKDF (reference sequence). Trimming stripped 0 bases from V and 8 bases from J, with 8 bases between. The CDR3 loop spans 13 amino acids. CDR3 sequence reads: CATSRDLWDEQFF. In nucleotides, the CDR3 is TGTGCCACCAGCAGAGATCTTTGGGATGAGCAGTTCTTC. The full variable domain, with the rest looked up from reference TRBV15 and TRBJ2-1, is DAMVIQNPRYQVTQFGKPVTLSCSQTLNHNVMYWYQQKSSQAPKLLFHYYDKDFNNEADTPDNFQSRRPNTSFCFLDIRSPGLGDTAMYLCATSRDLWDEQFFGPGTRLTVL.